This record looks at one T cell receptor beta chain sequence and its context. Its antigen is still unknown. This record belongs to a study of T cell repertoires in cytomegalovirus infection. TCRdb re-called the reads through MiXCR, storing one row per CDR3 protein. The sample shows about 900,000 distinct CDR3 sequences, around 29% of them seen only once. V lost 8 bases, J lost 6 bases, and 16 bases lay in between. Germline values: CDR1 MDHEN, CDR2 SYDVKM. CDR3 length: 13 amino acids. The sample was cultured CD8+ T cells from PBMCs, taken from culture after CMV antigen stimulation. The sequence derives from a human donor in good health (CMV status not recorded). Some clones in this sample may be carry-over from other donors' samples. This sequence joins TRBV28 and TRBJ1-2; a weak D match, TRBD1 (5 bases). CDR3 protein: CASRDAPLNGYTF. The DNA for the CDR3 is TGTGCCAGCCGGGACGCCCCTTTGAATGGCTACACCTTC.